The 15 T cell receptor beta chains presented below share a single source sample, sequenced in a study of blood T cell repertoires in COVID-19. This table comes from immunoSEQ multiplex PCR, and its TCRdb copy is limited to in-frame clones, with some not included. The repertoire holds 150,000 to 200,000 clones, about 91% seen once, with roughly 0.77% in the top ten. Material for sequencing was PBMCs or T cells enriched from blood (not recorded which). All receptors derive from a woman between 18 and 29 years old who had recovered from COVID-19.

The DNA for the CDR3 is TGTGCCAGCAGTTACGCAGGGTACGAGCAGTACTTC. This translates into CASSYAGYEQYF. This chain links TRBV6-5 with TRBJ2-7; D may be TRBD1 (5 bases). CDR1 is MNHEY, CDR2 SVGAGI, per germline. This CDR3 has 12 amino acids. Trimming took 2 bases from V and 4 from J, leaving 6 bases between them.

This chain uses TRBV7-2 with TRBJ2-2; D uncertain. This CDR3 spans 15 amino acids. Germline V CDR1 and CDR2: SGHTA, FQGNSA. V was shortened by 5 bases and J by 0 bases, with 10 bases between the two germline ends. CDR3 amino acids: CASSQQSTNTGELFF. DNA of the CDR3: TGTGCCAGCAGCCAACAGAGTACGAACACCGGGGAGCTGTTTTTT.

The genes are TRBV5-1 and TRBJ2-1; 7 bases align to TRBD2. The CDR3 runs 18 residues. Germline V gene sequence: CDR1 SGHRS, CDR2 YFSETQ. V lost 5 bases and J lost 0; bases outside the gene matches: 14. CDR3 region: CASRGLGGLADSYNEQFF. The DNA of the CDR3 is TGCGCCAGCAGGGGCCTAGGTGGGCTAGCGGACTCCTACAATGAGCAGTTCTTC.

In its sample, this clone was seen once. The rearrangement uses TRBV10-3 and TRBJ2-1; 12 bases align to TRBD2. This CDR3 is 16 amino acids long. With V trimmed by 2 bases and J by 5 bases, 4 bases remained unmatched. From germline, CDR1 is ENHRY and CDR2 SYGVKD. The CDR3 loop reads CAISERGLAGNNEQFF. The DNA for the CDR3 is TGTGCCATCAGTGAGAGGGGACTAGCGGGTAACAATGAGCAGTTCTTC.

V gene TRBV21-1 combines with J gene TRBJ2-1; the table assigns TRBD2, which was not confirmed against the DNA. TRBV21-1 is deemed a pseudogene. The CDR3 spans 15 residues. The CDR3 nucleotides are TGTGCCAGCAGCAAAATAGAGACTAGCGGCAATGAGCAGTTCTTC. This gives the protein CASSKIETSGNEQFF.

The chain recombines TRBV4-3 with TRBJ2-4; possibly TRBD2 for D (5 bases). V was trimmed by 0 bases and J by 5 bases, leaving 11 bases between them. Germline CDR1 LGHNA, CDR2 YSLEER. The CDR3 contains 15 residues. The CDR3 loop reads CASSQDMFGENIQYF. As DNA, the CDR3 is TGCGCCAGCAGCCAAGATATGTTCGGGGAAAACATTCAGTACTTC.

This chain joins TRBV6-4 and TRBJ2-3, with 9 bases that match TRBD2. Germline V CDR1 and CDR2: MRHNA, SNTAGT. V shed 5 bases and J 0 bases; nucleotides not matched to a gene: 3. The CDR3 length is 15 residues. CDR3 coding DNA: TGTGCCAGCAGTCCACTAGCGGGCAGCACAGATACGCAGTATTTT. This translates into CASSPLAGSTDTQYF.

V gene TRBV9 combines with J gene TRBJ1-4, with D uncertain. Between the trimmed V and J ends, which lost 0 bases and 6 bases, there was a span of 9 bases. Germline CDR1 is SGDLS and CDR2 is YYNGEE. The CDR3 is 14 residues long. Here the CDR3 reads CASSVGGLHEKLFF. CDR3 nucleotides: TGTGCCAGCAGCGTAGGAGGGTTGCATGAAAAACTGTTTTTT.

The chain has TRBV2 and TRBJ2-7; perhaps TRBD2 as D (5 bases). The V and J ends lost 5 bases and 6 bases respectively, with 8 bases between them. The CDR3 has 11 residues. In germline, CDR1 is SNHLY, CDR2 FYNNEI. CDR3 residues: CASSRELEQYF. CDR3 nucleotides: TGTGCCAGCAGTAGGGAGCTCGAGCAGTACTTC.

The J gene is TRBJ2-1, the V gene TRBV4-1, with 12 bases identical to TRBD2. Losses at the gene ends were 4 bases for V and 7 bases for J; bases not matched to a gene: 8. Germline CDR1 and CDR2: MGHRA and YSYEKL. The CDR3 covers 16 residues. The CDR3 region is CASSLLAGGPGNEQFF. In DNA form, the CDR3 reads TGCGCCAGCAGCCTCCTAGCGGGAGGGCCGGGTAATGAGCAGTTCTTC.

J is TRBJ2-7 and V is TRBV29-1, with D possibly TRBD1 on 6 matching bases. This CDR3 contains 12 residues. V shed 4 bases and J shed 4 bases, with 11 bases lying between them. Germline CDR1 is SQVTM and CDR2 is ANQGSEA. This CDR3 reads CSVVGALYEQYF. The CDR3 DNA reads TGCAGCGTTGTGGGGGCCCTGTACGAGCAGTACTTC.

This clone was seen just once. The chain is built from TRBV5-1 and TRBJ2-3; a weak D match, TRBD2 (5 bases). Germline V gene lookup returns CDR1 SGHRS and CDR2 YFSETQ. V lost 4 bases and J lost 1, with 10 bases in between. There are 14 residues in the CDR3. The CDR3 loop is CASSRQAGTDTQYF. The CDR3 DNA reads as TGCGCCAGCAGCAGGCAAGCGGGCACAGATACGCAGTATTTT.

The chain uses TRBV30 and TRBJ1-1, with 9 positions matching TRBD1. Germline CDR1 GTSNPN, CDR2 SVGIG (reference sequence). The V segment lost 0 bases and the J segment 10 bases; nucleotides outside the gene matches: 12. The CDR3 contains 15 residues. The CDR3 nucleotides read TGTGCCTGGAGTGTAAGTACAGGGGGCAAGACAAGAGCTTTCTTT. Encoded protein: CAWSVSTGGKTRAFF.

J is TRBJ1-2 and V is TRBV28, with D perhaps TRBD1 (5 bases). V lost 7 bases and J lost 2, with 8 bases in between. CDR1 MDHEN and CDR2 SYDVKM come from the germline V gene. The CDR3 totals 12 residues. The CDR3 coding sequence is TGTGCCAGCATACAGGAGAACTATGGCTACACCTTC. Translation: CASIQENYGYTF.

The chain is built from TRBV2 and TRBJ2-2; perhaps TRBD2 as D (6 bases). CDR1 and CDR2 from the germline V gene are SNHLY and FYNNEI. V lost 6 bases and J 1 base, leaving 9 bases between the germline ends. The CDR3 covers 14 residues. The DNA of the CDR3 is TGTGCCAGCAGGGGAGGCAGGAACACCGGGGAGCTGTTTTTT. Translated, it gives CASRGGRNTGELFF.